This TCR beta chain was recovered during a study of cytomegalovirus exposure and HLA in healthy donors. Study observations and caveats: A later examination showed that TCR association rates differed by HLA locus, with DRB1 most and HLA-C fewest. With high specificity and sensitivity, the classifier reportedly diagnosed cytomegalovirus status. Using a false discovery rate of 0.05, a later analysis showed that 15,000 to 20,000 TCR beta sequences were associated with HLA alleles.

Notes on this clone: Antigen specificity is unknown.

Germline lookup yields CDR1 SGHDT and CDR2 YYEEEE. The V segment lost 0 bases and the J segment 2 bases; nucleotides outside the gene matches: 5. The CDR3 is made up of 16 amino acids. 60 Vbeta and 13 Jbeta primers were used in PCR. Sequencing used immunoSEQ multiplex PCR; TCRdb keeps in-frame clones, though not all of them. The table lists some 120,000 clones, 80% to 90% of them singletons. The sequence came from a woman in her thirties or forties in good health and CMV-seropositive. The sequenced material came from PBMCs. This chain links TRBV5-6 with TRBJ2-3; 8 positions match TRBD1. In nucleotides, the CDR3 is TGTGCCAGCAGCTTGGTTCTGACAGGGGTCACAGATACGCAGTATTTT. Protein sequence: CASSLVLTGVTDTQYF.